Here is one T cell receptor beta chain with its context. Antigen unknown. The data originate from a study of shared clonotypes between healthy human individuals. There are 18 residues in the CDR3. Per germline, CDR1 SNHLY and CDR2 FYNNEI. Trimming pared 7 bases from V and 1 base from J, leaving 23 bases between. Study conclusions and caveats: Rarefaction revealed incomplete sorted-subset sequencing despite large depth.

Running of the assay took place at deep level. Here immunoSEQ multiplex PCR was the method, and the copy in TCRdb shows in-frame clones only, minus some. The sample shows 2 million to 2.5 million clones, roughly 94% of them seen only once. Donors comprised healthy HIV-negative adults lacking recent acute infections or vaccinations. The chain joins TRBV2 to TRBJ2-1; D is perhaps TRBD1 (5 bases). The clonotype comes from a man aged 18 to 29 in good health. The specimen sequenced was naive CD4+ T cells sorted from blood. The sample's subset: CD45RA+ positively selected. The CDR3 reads CASTRSFETEDSYNEQFF. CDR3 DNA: TGTGCCAGCACCAGATCTTTCGAGACAGAGGATTCCTACAATGAGCAGTTCTTC.